These 13 T cell receptor beta chains came from one sample sequenced in a study of cytomegalovirus exposure and HLA in healthy donors. Primers included in the PCR were 60 Vbeta and 13 Jbeta primers. Sequenced by immunoSEQ multiplex PCR; TCRdb stores in-frame clones only, minus some. Among about 160,000 clones, around 80% were seen once, and the ten largest hold around 4.1%. The sample comprised PBMCs. These receptors were taken from a woman aged 45-65 years in good health and CMV-seropositive.

The J gene is TRBJ1-4, the V gene TRBV6-1; D might be TRBD1 (5 bases). Germline-derived CDR1 and CDR2 are MNHNS and SASEGT. The V and J ends lost 5 bases and 5 bases respectively, with 6 bases between them. CDR3 length: 12 amino acids. The CDR3, as DNA: TGTGCCAGCAGTCGGGGGAATGAAAAACTGTTTTTT. Translating it yields CASSRGNEKLFF.

This sequence joins TRBV2 and TRBJ1-6; D may be TRBD1 (6 bases). Germline CDR1 and CDR2: SNHLY and FYNNEI. The CDR3 extends over 12 amino acids. The V gene lost 8 bases and the J gene lost 8 bases, with 10 bases spanning the gap. In DNA form, the CDR3 reads TGTGCCAGCGGGGCAGGGGATTCACCCCTCCACTTT. Translating it yields CASGAGDSPLHF. The full variable domain, rest sourced from reference TRBV2 and TRBJ1-6, is EPEVTQTPSHQVTQMGQEVILRCVPISNHLYFYWYRQILGQKVEFLVSFYNNEISEKSEIFDDQFSVERPDGSNFTLKIRSTKLEDSAMYFCASGAGDSPLHFGNGTRLTVT.

This chain joins TRBV28 and TRBJ1-4, with 7 positions matching TRBD1. Trimming took 6 bases from V and 8 from J; bases not matched to a gene: 0. The CDR3 totals 11 residues. Germline V gene sequence: CDR1 MDHEN, CDR2 SYDVKM. The CDR3 DNA follows: TGTGCCAGCAGGGACAGGGAAAAACTGTTTTTT. This encodes CASRDREKLFF.

This clone was observed a handful of times. The chain has TRBV7-2 and TRBJ1-2; tentative D call: TRBD1 (5 bases). V was clipped by 5 bases and J by 4 bases, with 8 bases between them. Germline CDR1 and CDR2: SGHTA and FQGNSA. The CDR3 runs to 12 residues. DNA of the CDR3: TGTGCCAGCAGCCCCGACAGCTATGGCTACACCTTC. Encoded protein: CASSPDSYGYTF.

The chain carries TRBV4-2 and TRBJ1-2, with D tentatively TRBD1 (5 bases). From germline, CDR1 is LGHNA and CDR2 YNFKEQ. Trimming removed 0 bases from V and 8 bases from J, with 13 bases in between. The CDR3 loop spans 14 amino acids. CDR3 sequence (DNA): TGTGCCAGCAGCCAAGATATTGGGGGGAAAGGCTACACCTTC. Protein: CASSQDIGGKGYTF.

This chain links TRBV13 with TRBJ2-5; D perhaps matches TRBD1 (6 bases). The V gene's germline CDR1 is PRHDT and CDR2 FYEKMQ (reference sequence). Trimming took off 5 bases at V and 0 bases at J, with 19 bases between the two ends. CDR3 length: 17 residues. CDR3 protein: CASSLSLSRGDQETQYF. CDR3 DNA: TGTGCCAGCAGCCTAAGTTTAAGCAGGGGAGACCAAGAGACCCAGTACTTC.

In DNA form, the CDR3 reads TGTGCCAGCAAGGGGGCTGAGACCCAGTACTTC. Translated, it gives CASKGAETQYF. The chain links TRBV2 to TRBJ2-5; TRBD1 matches 7 bases. CDR3 length equals 11 residues. Losses at the gene ends were 7 bases for V and 5 bases for J; bases not matched to a gene: 1. Germline lookup yields CDR1 SNHLY and CDR2 FYNNEI.

The gene calls are TRBV30 and TRBJ1-2; D ambiguous. The CDR3 consists of 12 residues. Germline CDR1 and CDR2: GTSNPN and SVGIG (reference sequence). V lost 6 bases to trimming and J lost 4 bases, with 12 bases between them. CDR3 residues: CACSTSGYGYTF. Here the CDR3 DNA reads TGTGCCTGCTCTACTAGTGGCTATGGCTACACCTTC.

The chain employs TRBV28 and TRBJ1-5; D gene ambiguous. The CDR3 spans 14 residues. Looked up from germline, CDR1 is MDHEN and CDR2 is SYDVKM. Deletions cut 6 bases from V and 1 base from J, with 10 bases between. CDR3 in DNA: TGTGCCAGCAGCAACGAGGAGAGCAATCAGCCCCAGCATTTT. Residues: CASSNEESNQPQHF.

The chain is built from TRBV28 and TRBJ1-3, with D possibly TRBD1 on 6 matching bases. This CDR3 contains 15 residues. V lost 9 bases to trimming and J lost 1 base, with 16 bases between them. Germline CDR1 is MDHEN and CDR2 is SYDVKM. The DNA of the CDR3 is TGTGCCAGTAGCGGGGGGCGGTTTTCTGGAAACACCATATATTTT. Encoded protein: CASSGGRFSGNTIYF.

CDR3 sequence: CASSYSGTGGYYGYTF. CDR3 DNA sequence: TGTGCCAGCAGTTACTCGGGGACAGGGGGCTACTATGGCTACACCTTC. V is TRBV6-5 and J is TRBJ1-2, with 12 nucleotides matching TRBD1. V shed 0 bases and J 3 bases; nucleotides not matched to a gene: 2. The CDR3 runs to 16 residues. CDR1 and CDR2 (germline): MNHEY, SVGAGI.

V gene TRBV7-2 combines with J gene TRBJ2-1; 7 bases fit TRBD2. Germline trimming cut 5 bases from V and 6 bases from J; bases unmatched to any gene: 7. CDR3 size: 14 residues. From germline, CDR1 is SGHTA and CDR2 FQGNSA. The CDR3 loop is CASSPGTKFNEQFF. The CDR3 bases are TGTGCCAGCAGCCCCGGGACTAAGTTCAATGAGCAGTTCTTC.

The chain employs TRBV4-3 and TRBJ2-3, with D tentatively TRBD2 (7 bases). Trimming cost V 1 base and J 2 bases, with 25 bases left between them. CDR3 length: 20 amino acids. The V gene's germline CDR1 is LGHNA and CDR2 YSLEER. CDR3 protein: CASSQARMGGANTITDTQYF. CDR3 coding DNA: TGCGCCAGCAGCCAAGCGCGGATGGGGGGGGCCAATACTATCACAGATACGCAGTATTTT.